This T cell receptor beta chain is from a study of tumor and adjacent non-tumor tissue in lung cancer. Broader study findings: Tumor tissue had significantly higher TCR diversity than normal lung.

This sample's RNA came from whole unsorted tissue. The normal lung tissue was taken more than 3 cm from the tumor edge. Regarding this clonotype: Its antigen remains unknown. One base away lies a much larger clone, so this may be a sequencing read error.

The library came from three nested PCR rounds adapted from ARM-PCR protocols. TCRdb redid the calling of the multiplex PCR reads with MiXCR, one entry per CDR3 protein. The profile shows about 98,000 distinct CDR3 sequences, 80% of them singletons. Germline V lookup: CDR1 MDHEN, CDR2 SYDVKM. Germline trimming cut 5 bases from V and 4 bases from J; bases unmatched to any gene: 7. The CDR3 is made up of 15 amino acids. The sequence was collected from a man in his 60s with small cell lung cancer. V is TRBV28 and J is TRBJ2-5; 10 bases match TRBD2. Sequences were obtained from distant non-tumor lung tissue. The CDR3, as DNA: TGTGCCAGCAGTCCGCTAGCGGGAGCGGTAGAGACCCAGTACTTC. Translated: CASSPLAGAVETQYF.